This section outlines one T cell receptor beta chain sequence together with its context. Antigen unknown. It was with 60 Vbeta and 13 Jbeta primers that the PCR ran. Assay used: immunoSEQ multiplex PCR; TCRdb lists only in-frame clones, some missing. The sample lists fewer than 110,000 clones, 60% to 75% occurring once. The data are from a study of cytomegalovirus exposure and HLA in healthy donors. Notes on the study in general: Segments of the TCR beta V type were, in most cases, productive about 87% or about 30% of the time in an earlier analysis.

The sequence came from a woman between 40 and 55 years old in good health and CMV-seronegative. Sequencing was carried out using PBMCs.

The CDR3 DNA follows: TGTGCCAGCACCCTAGGGGGCTACTCGGACGAGCAGTACTTC. Residues: CASTLGGYSDEQYF. The V and J genes are TRBV6-1 and TRBJ2-7; 7 bases align to TRBD1. The CDR3 consists of 14 residues. CDR1 MNHNS and CDR2 SASEGT come from the germline V gene. With V trimmed by 7 bases and J by 5 bases, 11 bases remained unmatched.